This T cell receptor (beta chain) was sequenced during a study of blood T cell repertoires in COVID-19 (dated by TCRdb to about 2020). Regarding the research as a whole: Samples from collaborators originated in the United States, Italy and Spain and spanned both the acute and convalescent phases of COVID-19. The repertoires were released in a freely available public database meant as a resource for research on the immune response to SARS-CoV-2. The samples were drawn from two sources: the first 160 participants of the ongoing ImmuneRACE study, and over 950 subjects contributed by 6 global collaborators. Where available, HLA class I and class II types were obtained from metadata supplied by the sample provider rather than from assay-based typing. Subjects who had been exposed to COVID-19, were actively infected with it, or had recovered from it provided the deeply sampled blood TCRbeta repertoires that made up the dataset. The prospective study material was composed of cDNA or gDNA derived from T cells, B-cell-depleted T cells, or PBMCs. A de-identified subject ID, COVID-19 status, age in years and sex were almost always included in the sample metadata.

Of note for this clone: What antigen it recognizes has not been identified. Base qualities are not at hand, and no much larger clone is one base apart.

Taken from cysteine to phenylalanine, the CDR3 has 16 residues. Just CDR3 DNA is preserved here, 48 bases in frame from base 1. CDR1 and CDR2 are drawn from the germline V gene (reference sequence): LNHDA, SQIVND. The V end gives up 0 bases and the J end 5 bases, leaving 7 bases in the junction not matched to a gene. The immunoSEQ Assay, a bias-controlled multiplex PCR, was used to amplify TCRbeta CDR3 regions from genomic DNA. In the original analysis: The number of nucleated cells in each sample was estimated by amplification of reference gene primers within the assay. Sequence reads were collapsed and filtered to measure the absolute abundance of every unique TCRbeta CDR3 rearrangement. For each sample, productive Simpson clonality was calculated as the square root of Simpson's diversity index over productive rearrangements. The table comes from immuneACCESS by way of TCRdb, which keeps in-frame sequences with V and J called. Part of the clones is missing from these tables; in studies checked, under half for an unresolved V gene and the rest for unknown reasons. V, J and clone size derive from that table, while D and trimming were established from the DNA sequence. Present in this sample are tens of thousands of clones, 91% of which were seen just once. The ten most abundant clones make up 5.5% to 8% of the sample.

What the study reported, not specific to this receptor: The quantity of clinical and demographic metadata differed by source and by participant and was supplied without curation.

The collaborating institutions used their own protocols to collect whole blood in K2EDTA tubes. For TCRbeta analysis, collaborators shipped samples in one of three forms: frozen whole blood, isolated PBMCs, or DNA extracted from either of those sample types. The origin of this receptor is a man aged 45 to 65 with active COVID-19. The rearranged chain carries TRBV19 and TRBJ2-5; TRBD1 agrees with 9 junctional bases. Sequences were obtained from peripheral blood. CDR3 sequence: CASSIEATGGLETQYF. The sequenced DNA: TGTGCCAGTAGTATAGAGGCGACAGGGGGGTTGGAGACCCAGTACTTC.